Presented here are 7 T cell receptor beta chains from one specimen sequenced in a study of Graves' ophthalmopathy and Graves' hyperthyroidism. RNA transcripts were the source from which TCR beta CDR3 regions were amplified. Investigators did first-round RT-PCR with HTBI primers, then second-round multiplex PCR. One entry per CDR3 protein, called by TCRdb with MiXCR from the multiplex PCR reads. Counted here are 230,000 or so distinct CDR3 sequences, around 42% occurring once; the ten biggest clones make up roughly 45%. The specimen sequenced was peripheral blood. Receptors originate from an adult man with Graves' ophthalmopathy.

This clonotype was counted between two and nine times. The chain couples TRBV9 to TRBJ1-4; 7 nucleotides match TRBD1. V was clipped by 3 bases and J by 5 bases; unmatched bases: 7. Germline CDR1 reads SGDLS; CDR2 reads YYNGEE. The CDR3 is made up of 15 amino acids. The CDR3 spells CASSEGQARNEKLFF. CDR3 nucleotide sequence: TGTGCCAGCAGCGAAGGACAGGCTCGAAATGAAAAACTGTTTTTT.

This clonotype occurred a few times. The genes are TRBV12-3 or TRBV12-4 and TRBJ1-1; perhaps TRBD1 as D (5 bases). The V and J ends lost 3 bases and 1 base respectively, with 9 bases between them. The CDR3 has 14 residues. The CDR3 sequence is CASSFQGGNTEAFF. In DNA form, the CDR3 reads TGTGCCAGCAGTTTCCAGGGAGGGAACACTGAAGCTTTCTTT.

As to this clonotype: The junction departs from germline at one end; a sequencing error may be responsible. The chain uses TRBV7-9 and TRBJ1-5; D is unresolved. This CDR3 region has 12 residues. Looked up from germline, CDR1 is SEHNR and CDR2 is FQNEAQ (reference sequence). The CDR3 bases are TGTGCCGGCAGCTCGGCGGGTCAGCCCCAGCATTTT. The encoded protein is CAGSSAGQPQHF. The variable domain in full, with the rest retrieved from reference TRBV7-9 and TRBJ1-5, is DTGVSQNPRHKITKRGQNVTFRCDPISEHNRLYWYRQTLGQGPEFLTYFQNEAQLEKSRLLSDRFSAERPKGSFSTLEIQRTEQGDSAMYLCAGSSAGQPQHFGDGTRLSIL.

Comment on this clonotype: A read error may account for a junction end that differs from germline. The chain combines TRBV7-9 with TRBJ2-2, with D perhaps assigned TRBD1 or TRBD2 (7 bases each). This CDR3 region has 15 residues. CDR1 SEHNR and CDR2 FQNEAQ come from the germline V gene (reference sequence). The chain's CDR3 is CASSSQGGATGELFF. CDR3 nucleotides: TGCGCCAGCAGCTCCCAGGGGGGGGCAACCGGGGAGCTGTTTTTT. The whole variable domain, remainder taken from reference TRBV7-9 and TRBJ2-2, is DTGVSQNPRHKITKRGQNVTFRCDPISEHNRLYWYRQTLGQGPEFLTYFQNEAQLEKSRLLSDRFSAERPKGSFSTLEIQRTEQGDSAMYLCASSSQGGATGELFFGEGSRLTVL.

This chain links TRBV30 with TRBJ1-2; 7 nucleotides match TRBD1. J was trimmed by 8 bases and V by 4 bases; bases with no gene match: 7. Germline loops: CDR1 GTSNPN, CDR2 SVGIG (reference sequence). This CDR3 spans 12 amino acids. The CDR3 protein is CAWTKTGRGYTF. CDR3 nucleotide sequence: TGTGCCTGGACCAAGACAGGGAGGGGCTACACCTTC.

This CDR3 reads CASSPPGQETQYF. CDR3 coding DNA: TGTGCCAGCTCACCACCGGGCCAAGAGACCCAGTACTTC. The rearrangement joins TRBV18 to TRBJ2-5, with D unclear. The CDR3 spans 13 residues. Germline V gene data show CDR1 as KGHSH and CDR2 as LQKENI. The ends were cut back, 0 bases at V and 1 base at J, with 3 bases in the middle.

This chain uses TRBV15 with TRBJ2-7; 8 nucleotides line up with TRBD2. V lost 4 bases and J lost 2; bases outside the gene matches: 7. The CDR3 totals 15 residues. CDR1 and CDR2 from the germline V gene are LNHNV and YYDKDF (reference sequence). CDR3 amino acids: CATSKTRGGTYEQYF. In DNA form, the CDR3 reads TGTGCCACCAGCAAGACCCGCGGGGGGACCTACGAGCAGTACTTC.